The 26 T cell receptor beta chains given below trace back to one sample, sequenced in a study of CXCR3-negative and CXCR3-positive naive CD8 T cells. Regarding the study as a whole: The study found more hydrophobic TRB CDR3s in CXCR3-positive naive cells than in CXCR3-negative naive cells.

In preparing the TRB cDNA libraries, 5' RACE with UMI labels was used. From its re-call of the 5' RACE reads, TCRdb lists each CDR3 protein once, without DNA. In total, the table holds more than 80,000 distinct CDR3 sequences. What these receptors recognize is not known. The sample was naive CXCR3+ CD8+ T cells from blood. Subset: CD45RO-CCR7+CD27+CD95- naive CD8+ T cells expressing CXCR3 (TNR3+). The origin of the receptors is a human donor in good health. Some clones in this sample may be carry-over from other donors' samples.

The V and J genes are TRBV19 and TRBJ2-2. Germline CDR1 LNHDA, CDR2 SQIVND (reference sequence). The CDR3 covers 12 residues. CDR3: CASTLPPGELFF.

The chain uses TRBV5-1 and TRBJ2-3; TCRdb lists TRBD1, though no DNA is available to test this call. The CDR3 has 15 amino acids. Germline lookup yields CDR1 SGHRS and CDR2 YFSETQ. This CDR3 reads CASSLLEEAWDTQYF.

The chain recombines TRBV14 with TRBJ2-3; absent DNA, TCRdb's TRBD1 call cannot be checked. The CDR3 extends over 16 amino acids. Germline CDR1 reads SGHDN; CDR2 reads FVKESK. The CDR3 spells CASSQDNGRGADTQYF.

The chain recombines TRBV12-3 or TRBV12-4 with TRBJ1-5; TCRdb calls TRBD1, which cannot be checked without DNA. CDR3 size: 15 residues. CDR3 loop: CASSLGQGGNQPQHF.

This rearrangement joins TRBV5-1 to TRBJ2-7; TCRdb reports TRBD1, a call that lacks DNA to check it against. Germline V lookup: CDR1 SGHRS, CDR2 YFSETQ. The CDR3 is made up of 13 amino acids. CDR3 protein: CASSPGIRGEQYF.

This sequence joins TRBV7-9 and TRBJ2-3; the TRBD1 assignment by TCRdb is unverifiable without DNA. The germline V gene has CDR1 SEHNR and CDR2 FQNEAQ (reference sequence). The CDR3 runs to 14 residues. CDR3 protein: CASSSGQRTDTQYF.

The chain couples TRBV29-1 to TRBJ2-7; the TCRdb D gene call, TRBD2, has no DNA to confirm it. Germline V lookup: CDR1 SQVTM, CDR2 ANQGSEA. This CDR3 spans 14 amino acids. CDR3 protein: CSVEGLAEGYEQYF.

This chain connects TRBV29-1 to TRBJ2-5; no DNA is available, so the TRBD1 call from TCRdb remains unchecked. CDR3 size: 12 residues. The V gene's germline CDR1 is SQVTM and CDR2 ANQGSEA. The CDR3 protein is CSWTLGGETQYF. Using reference TRBV29-1 and TRBJ2-5 for the parts outside the CDR3, the full variable domain is SAVISQKPSRDICQRGTSLTIQCQVDSQVTMMFWYRQQPGQSLTLIATANQGSEATYESGFVIDKFPISRPNLTFSTLTVSNMSPEDSSIYLCSWTLGGETQYFGPGTRLLVL.

The V call is TRBV20-1, the J call TRBJ2-1; TCRdb calls TRBD2, which cannot be checked without DNA. The germline CDR1 and CDR2 sequences are DFQATT and SNEGSKA (reference sequence). The CDR3 has 16 residues. The chain's CDR3 is CSAAGTSGGAYNEQFF.

The chain's CDR3 is CASFEDGELFF. The V gene is TRBV12-3 or TRBV12-4, the J gene TRBJ2-2. The length of the CDR3 is 11 residues.

The chain's CDR3 is CASSFYAGALGRTYEQYF. The genes are TRBV28 and TRBJ2-7; the D gene TCRdb calls, TRBD2, cannot be checked with no DNA. Germline values: CDR1 MDHEN, CDR2 SYDVKM. The CDR3 loop spans 18 amino acids.

The chain is built from TRBV7-2 and TRBJ1-2; absent DNA, TCRdb's TRBD1 call cannot be checked. Germline V gene sequence: CDR1 SGHTA, CDR2 FQGNSA. This CDR3 has 15 amino acids. The CDR3 loop reads CASSSLEGRGYGYTF.

The chain carries TRBV29-1 and TRBJ2-7. The CDR3 consists of 14 residues. In germline, CDR1 is SQVTM, CDR2 ANQGSEA. CDR3 sequence: CSVEEAGGPYEQYF.

The chain combines TRBV6-5 with TRBJ1-5. The CDR3 consists of 14 residues. Germline CDR1 and CDR2: MNHEY and SVGAGI. The CDR3 reads CASTPHPSNQPQHF.

V usage is TRBV7-3 and J usage is TRBJ1-1. The CDR3 is 14 amino acids. Germline CDR1 is SGHTA and CDR2 is FQGTGA. CDR3: CASSLSGWNTEAFF.

The chain combines TRBV7-6 with TRBJ2-7; TCRdb's assignment of TRBD2 cannot be checked, as there is no DNA. The CDR3 sequence is 15 residues long. The germline V gene encodes CDR1 SGHVS and CDR2 FNYEAQ. The CDR3 is CASSATSGFTYEQYF. Looking up the rest from reference TRBV7-6 and TRBJ2-7 gives the full variable domain: GAGVSQSPRYKVTKRGQDVALRCDPISGHVSLYWYRQALGQGPEFLTYFNYEAQQDKSGLPNDRFSAERPEGSISTLTIQRTEQRDSAMYRCASSATSGFTYEQYFGPGTRLTVT.

The J gene is TRBJ2-7, the V gene TRBV12-3 or TRBV12-4. The CDR3 spans 15 residues. This CDR3 reads CASSLSEDLSYEQYF.

J is TRBJ2-1 and V is TRBV12-3 or TRBV12-4; TCRdb gives TRBD1 as the D gene, but with no DNA this cannot be confirmed. The CDR3 totals 14 residues. CDR3: CASSFDRGRIEQFF.

V is TRBV5-1 and J is TRBJ1-1. The CDR3 extends over 14 amino acids. Germline lookup yields CDR1 SGHRS and CDR2 YFSETQ. CDR3 amino acids: CASSWSGGGTEAFF.

This rearrangement joins TRBV28 to TRBJ2-5. The CDR3 has 14 amino acids. CDR1 and CDR2 (germline): MDHEN, SYDVKM. The CDR3 reads CASSSSDLQETQYF.

V gene TRBV25-1 combines with J gene TRBJ2-3. The CDR3 is 15 amino acids. Germline CDR1 reads MGHDK; CDR2 reads SYGVNS. This chain's CDR3 is CASSEWEQSTDTQYF.

The genes are TRBV5-1 and TRBJ2-7. Germline assignment: CDR1 SGHRS and CDR2 YFSETQ. The length of the CDR3 is 12 residues. The CDR3 spells CASKAADYEQYF. Drawing the rest from reference TRBV5-1 and TRBJ2-7, the complete variable domain is KAGVTQTPRYLIKTRGQQVTLSCSPISGHRSVSWYQQTPGQGLQFLFEYFSETQRNKGNFPGRFSGRQFSNSRSEMNVSTLELGDSALYLCASKAADYEQYFGPGTRLTVT.

The chain recombines TRBV15 with TRBJ2-1; the D gene TCRdb calls, TRBD2, cannot be checked with no DNA. The CDR3 has 19 amino acids. Germline CDR1 reads LNHNV; CDR2 reads YYDKDF (reference sequence). CDR3 amino acids: CATSAPGTSGRSSYNEQFF.

The V call is TRBV2, the J call TRBJ1-3. Looked up from germline, CDR1 is SNHLY and CDR2 is FYNNEI. CDR3 size: 17 residues. The CDR3 reads CASSRFLLLGAGNTIYF.

The CDR3 spells CATSRDLSREQFF. The chain couples TRBV15 to TRBJ2-1; TCRdb returns TRBD1, unconfirmable since there is no DNA. CDR3 length: 13 amino acids. Germline lookup yields CDR1 LNHNV and CDR2 YYDKDF (reference sequence).

The V and J genes are TRBV6-5 and TRBJ2-7. The germline gives CDR1 MNHEY, CDR2 SVGAGI. This CDR3 is 13 amino acids long. Here the CDR3 reads CASSSLAVNEQYF.